This entry lists 32 T cell receptor beta chains sequenced from one sample in a study of blood T cell repertoires in COVID-19. Repertoires were generated with immunoSEQ multiplex PCR, while TCRdb's copy carries only in-frame clones and drops some. The table includes approximately 170,000 clones, 70% to 90% detected once. The sample comprised peripheral blood. These receptors all stem from a man younger than 35 who had recovered from COVID-19.

V gene TRBV4-1 combines with J gene TRBJ1-1; 11 nucleotides line up with TRBD1. The CDR3 is made up of 16 amino acids. Germline V gene data show CDR1 as MGHRA and CDR2 as YSYEKL. Trimming cost V 0 bases and J 4 bases; bases outside gene matches: 4. DNA of the CDR3: TGCGCCAGCAGCCAAGATGGGACAGGGGGGTTCACTGAAGCTTTCTTT. It translates to CASSQDGTGGFTEAFF.

V gene TRBV5-1 combines with J gene TRBJ1-6; TRBD1 aligns across 7 bases. The CDR3 has 15 amino acids. Germline lookup yields CDR1 SGHRS and CDR2 YFSETQ. V was pared by 4 bases and J by 5 bases, with 6 bases of the junction left unmatched. Here the CDR3 DNA reads TGCGCCAGCAGCAGCGACAGGGCCAATAATTCACCCCTCCACTTT. This sequence encodes CASSSDRANNSPLHF.

To note about this clone: Other nucleotide sequences from this sample produce the same CDR3. The V call is TRBV7-2, the J call TRBJ2-5, with TRBD2 matching over 8 bases. Looked up from germline, CDR1 is SGHTA and CDR2 is FQGNSA. The junction had 4 bases not matched to a gene; V was cut back by 2 bases and J by 5 bases. The CDR3 is 14 amino acids. The CDR3 sequence: CASSLTGGRETQYF. The CDR3 DNA reads TGTGCCAGCAGCTTAACGGGAGGGCGGGAGACCCAGTACTTC.

The genes are TRBV19 and TRBJ2-6; 7 positions agree with TRBD2. The CDR3 is made up of 16 amino acids. With V trimmed by 5 bases and J by 0 bases, 4 bases remained unmatched. CDR1 and CDR2 (germline): LNHDA, SQIVND (reference sequence). CDR3 protein: CASSRGRVSGANVLTF. CDR3 DNA sequence: TGTGCCAGTAGTCGAGGGAGGGTCTCTGGGGCCAACGTCCTGACTTTC.

The chain recombines TRBV20-1 with TRBJ1-1; perhaps TRBD1 as D (5 bases). V was pared by 3 bases and J by 0 bases, with 11 bases between. This CDR3 spans 14 amino acids. CDR1 is DFQATT and CDR2 is SNEGSKA in the germline V gene (reference sequence). CDR3 nucleotides: TGCAGTGCTAGTCGGGGACTCATGAACACTGAAGCTTTCTTT. It specifies CSASRGLMNTEAFF.

The CDR3 DNA follows: TGTGCCATCAGTGACCCTACTGGGGCAGGGCGGAACACCGGGGAGCTGTTTTTT. It specifies CAISDPTGAGRNTGELFF. The V and J genes are TRBV10-3 and TRBJ2-2, with D possibly TRBD1 on 5 matching bases. This CDR3 is 18 amino acids long. Germline CDR1 reads ENHRY; CDR2 reads SYGVKD. The V and J ends lost 3 bases and 1 base respectively, with 18 bases between them.

V gene TRBV6-5 combines with J gene TRBJ2-2; 7 bases line up with TRBD1. Germline V gene data show CDR1 as MNHEY and CDR2 as SVGAGI. Trimming removed 5 bases from V and 7 bases from J; junction bases left unmatched: 10. This CDR3 contains 15 residues. CDR3 bases: TGTGCCAGCAGTCGGGTTCAGGGGGTAGGCGGGGAGCTGTTTTTT. Its protein product is CASSRVQGVGGELFF.

This clone was detected only once. The CDR3 nucleotides read TGCGCCAGCAGGTCGGGACTAGCGATTCTCGACGAGCAGTACTTC. This translates into CASRSGLAILDEQYF. The chain is built from TRBV5-1 and TRBJ2-7; 10 bases map to TRBD2. With V trimmed by 5 bases and J by 5 bases, 10 bases remained unmatched. The CDR3 is 15 amino acids. Germline V gene data show CDR1 as SGHRS and CDR2 as YFSETQ.

The chain combines TRBV28 with TRBJ1-1; no reliable D call. Germline values: CDR1 MDHEN, CDR2 SYDVKM. CDR3 length: 13 residues. V was trimmed by 6 bases and J by 1 base, leaving 9 bases between them. The CDR3 DNA reads as TGTGCCAGCAGCACTAGACAGAACACTGAAGCTTTCTTT. Translation: CASSTRQNTEAFF.

The V call is TRBV28, the J call TRBJ2-3; no definite D call. The V end was cut by 4 bases, the J end by 7 bases, with 15 bases between. Germline assignment: CDR1 MDHEN and CDR2 SYDVKM. The CDR3 runs 14 residues. The CDR3 region has the DNA TGTGCCAGCAGTTCGTTCGCGGTCATGAATACGCAGTATTTT. Residues: CASSSFAVMNTQYF.

V gene TRBV27 combines with J gene TRBJ1-1; 9 bases agree with TRBD1. CDR3 size: 13 residues. V dropped 5 bases and J dropped 9; count of bases not matched to a gene: 7. Germline CDR1 MNHEY, CDR2 SMNVEV (reference sequence). CDR3 sequence reads: CASSPGTGPKAFF. In nucleotides, the CDR3 is TGTGCCAGCAGTCCCGGGACAGGGCCGAAAGCTTTCTTT.

The rearrangement links TRBV27 to TRBJ2-1, with a possible D match to TRBD2 (5 bases). The CDR3 spans 11 residues. Germline assignment: CDR1 MNHEY and CDR2 SMNVEV (reference sequence). Trimming removed 8 bases from V and 4 bases from J, with 6 bases in between. Written as DNA, the CDR3 is TGTGCCAGCGGACTTTACAATGAGCAGTTCTTC. Translation gives CASGLYNEQFF.

This clone came up a few times. The J gene is TRBJ1-5, the V gene TRBV28, with 8 bases aligning to TRBD1. The V gene's germline CDR1 is MDHEN and CDR2 SYDVKM. V was pared by 4 bases and J by 3 bases, with 11 bases of the junction left unmatched. The CDR3 is 17 amino acids. The CDR3 spells CASSYTIGQGANQPQHF. The CDR3 DNA follows: TGTGCCAGCAGTTATACTATAGGACAGGGTGCCAATCAGCCCCAGCATTTT.

This chain connects TRBV6-6 to TRBJ2-1; 12 nucleotides match TRBD2. Germline V gene sequence: CDR1 MNHNY, CDR2 SVGAGI (reference sequence). This CDR3 is built from 13 residues. After removal of 8 bases from V and 7 bases from J, the junction contained 3 bases not matched to a gene. The CDR3 reads CASWTSGNNEQFF. The CDR3 DNA reads TGTGCCAGCTGGACTAGCGGGAATAATGAGCAGTTCTTC.

The V call is TRBV7-2, the J call TRBJ1-2, with D possibly TRBD1 on 5 matching bases. The V and J ends lost 0 bases and 10 bases respectively, with 15 bases between them. There are 14 residues in the CDR3. CDR1 and CDR2 from the germline V gene are SGHTA and FQGNSA. CDR3 protein: CASSLAVGRLDYTF. The CDR3 DNA sequence: TGTGCCAGCAGCTTAGCGGTGGGGCGCCTAGACTACACCTTC.

This clone was found a few times. V is TRBV18 and J is TRBJ1-2, with no clear D. This CDR3 is 15 amino acids long. Deletions cut 5 bases from V and 0 bases from J, with 13 bases between. Germline-derived CDR1 and CDR2 are KGHSH and LQKENI. The CDR3 nucleotides are TGTGCCAGCTCATCCCCTAGATTAGCTAACTATGGCTACACCTTC. Translation: CASSSPRLANYGYTF.

The chain couples TRBV5-4 to TRBJ1-2, with 7 bases matching TRBD1. This CDR3 spans 16 amino acids. V shed 0 bases and J 6 bases; nucleotides not matched to a gene: 11. CDR1 is SGHNT and CDR2 is YYREEE in the germline V gene (reference sequence). DNA for the CDR3: TGTGCCAGCAGCTTGGTGGGCAGGGGGGATTTCCATGGCTACACCTTC. It codes for CASSLVGRGDFHGYTF.

The chain employs TRBV10-1 and TRBJ2-1, with 12 bases lining up with TRBD1. V lost 5 bases to trimming and J lost 8 bases; unmatched junction nucleotides: 4. The CDR3 covers 14 residues. From germline, CDR1 is WNHNN and CDR2 SYGVQD (reference sequence). Here the CDR3 DNA reads TGCGCCAGCAGTCCGGGACAGGGGGCTGATGAGCAGTTCTTC. Protein product: CASSPGQGADEQFF.

In DNA, the CDR3 is TGTGCCAGCAGCACCTCTAGCGGGAGGGCCCGCGGTGAGCAGTTCTTC. Translation gives CASSTSSGRARGEQFF. The J gene is TRBJ2-1, the V gene TRBV9; TRBD2 aligns across 12 bases. Trimming took 4 bases from V and 9 from J; bases not matched to a gene: 11. Per the germline V gene, CDR1 is SGDLS and CDR2 is YYNGEE. This CDR3 contains 16 residues.

V gene TRBV7-9 combines with J gene TRBJ2-3, with TRBD2 as a possible D gene (7 bases). The CDR3 runs to 16 residues. V lost 3 bases and J lost 7, with 20 bases in between. Germline CDR1 reads SEHNR; CDR2 reads FQNEAQ (reference sequence). As DNA, the CDR3 is TGTGCCAGCAGCTTCCTCCTTGGGGGGGGCGGGAATACGCAGTATTTT. Protein product: CASSFLLGGGGNTQYF.

This clone came up once. The V gene is TRBV5-4, the J gene TRBJ2-5; 9 bases align to TRBD2. This CDR3 is 16 amino acids long. V dropped 1 base and J dropped 1; count of bases not matched to a gene: 5. Germline CDR1 and CDR2: SGHNT and YYREEE (reference sequence). CDR3 region: CASSLISSGTQETQYF. In nucleotides, the CDR3 is TGTGCCAGCAGCTTGATTTCTAGCGGGACCCAAGAGACCCAGTACTTC.

This rearrangement joins TRBV25-1 to TRBJ1-5, with D possibly being TRBD1 (6 bases). The ends were cut back, 2 bases at V and 11 bases at J, with 16 bases in the middle. The CDR3 consists of 14 residues. CDR1 is MGHDK, CDR2 SYGVNS, per germline. CDR3: CASSEGGVSVAQHF. The DNA for the CDR3 is TGTGCCAGCAGTGAAGGGGGCGTATCGGTGGCCCAGCATTTT.

The chain is built from TRBV5-1 and TRBJ2-2, with D maybe TRBD2 (6 bases). CDR1 SGHRS and CDR2 YFSETQ come from the germline V gene. The CDR3 totals 15 residues. The V end was cut by 2 bases, the J end by 4 bases, with 12 bases between. In DNA, the CDR3 is TGCGCCAGCAGCTTCGGAGGGCCCGGCACCGGGGAGCTGTTTTTT. It is translated as CASSFGGPGTGELFF.

J is TRBJ2-7 and V is TRBV5-1; possibly TRBD2 for D (6 bases). Germline lookup yields CDR1 SGHRS and CDR2 YFSETQ. The CDR3 contains 14 residues. Trimming cost V 2 bases and J 4 bases, with 13 bases left between them. The CDR3 DNA sequence: TGCGCCAGCAGCTTCGGAGGGGCGGCGTACGAGCAGTACTTC. This sequence encodes CASSFGGAAYEQYF.

Turning to this clone: This specimen includes other DNA sequences encoding the same CDR3. The chain uses TRBV2 and TRBJ2-3; 11 bases fit TRBD2. CDR3 length: 15 residues. The trim removed 4 bases at V and 2 bases at J, leaving 2 bases unmatched. Per the germline V gene, CDR1 is SNHLY and CDR2 is FYNNEI. The CDR3 loop is CASSGTSGFTDTQYF. DNA for the CDR3: TGTGCCAGCAGTGGGACTAGCGGGTTCACAGATACGCAGTATTTT.

CDR3 DNA sequence: TGTGCCAGCAGTTTTGACAGGCGGGAGCAGTACTTC. Translation gives CASSFDRREQYF. The rearrangement uses TRBV5-6 and TRBJ2-7; possible D gene TRBD1, 6 bases. Germline CDR1 reads SGHDT; CDR2 reads YYEEEE. Trimming took 5 bases from V and 7 from J, leaving 13 bases between them. This CDR3 is built from 12 residues.

About this clone itself: The sample has other DNA sequences that encode this CDR3 too. The genes are TRBV6-5 and TRBJ1-1; possibly TRBD1 for D (6 bases). The germline V gene has CDR1 MNHEY and CDR2 SVGAGI. There are 13 residues in the CDR3. V was trimmed by 5 bases and J by 1 base, leaving 8 bases between them. The CDR3 DNA reads TGTGCCAGCAGTCCGACAGGGAACACTGAAGCTTTCTTT. Encoded protein: CASSPTGNTEAFF.

V gene TRBV11-2 combines with J gene TRBJ2-1; D is unresolved. Trimming cost V 2 bases and J 0 bases, with 8 bases left between them. Germline assignment: CDR1 SGHAT and CDR2 FQNNGV. CDR3 length equals 15 residues. CDR3 sequence (DNA): TGTGCCAGCAGCTTAAATCCGAGCTCCTACAATGAGCAGTTCTTC. Translated: CASSLNPSSYNEQFF.

The chain uses TRBV19 and TRBJ1-6, with 7 bases that match TRBD1. The germline gives CDR1 LNHDA, CDR2 SQIVND (reference sequence). After removal of 5 bases from V and 7 bases from J, the junction contained 5 bases not matched to a gene. CDR3 length: 14 amino acids. The CDR3 DNA reads as TGTGCCAGTAGTCTCGGGACAGTGAATTCACCCCTCCACTTT. Protein: CASSLGTVNSPLHF. Using reference TRBV19 and TRBJ1-6 for the parts outside the CDR3, the full variable domain is DGGITQSPKYLFRKEGQNVTLSCEQNLNHDAMYWYRQDPGQGLRLIYYSQIVNDFQKGDIAEGYSVSREKKESFPLTVTSAQKNPTAFYLCASSLGTVNSPLHFGNGTRLTVT.

The V gene is TRBV5-1, the J gene TRBJ1-6; D uncertain. The V gene lost 1 base and the J gene lost 6 bases, with 11 bases spanning the gap. Germline V gives CDR1 SGHRS, CDR2 YFSETQ. CDR3 length: 15 amino acids. CDR3 region: CASSLFSPTNSPLHF. The CDR3, as DNA: TGCGCCAGCAGCTTGTTCAGTCCAACTAATTCACCCCTCCACTTT. The entire variable domain, with the rest obtained from reference TRBV5-1 and TRBJ1-6, is as follows: KAGVTQTPRYLIKTRGQQVTLSCSPISGHRSVSWYQQTPGQGLQFLFEYFSETQRNKGNFPGRFSGRQFSNSRSEMNVSTLELGDSALYLCASSLFSPTNSPLHFGNGTRLTVT.

The table lists this clone with a count of one. The V and J genes are TRBV5-6 and TRBJ1-1; the D is unclear. V gave up 3 bases and J gave up 0 bases, with 12 bases separating them. The CDR3 contains 15 residues. Germline CDR1 and CDR2: SGHDT and YYEEEE. The CDR3 bases are TGTGCCAGCAGCTCCCCAGGCCGGTTGAACACTGAAGCTTTCTTT. Translating gives CASSSPGRLNTEAFF.

The rearrangement links TRBV6-5 to TRBJ1-1; D may be TRBD1 (5 bases). V lost 4 bases, J lost 6 bases, and 9 bases lay in between. The CDR3 is 12 residues long. CDR1 is MNHEY and CDR2 is SVGAGI in the germline V gene. The CDR3 here is CASSSTGSEAFF. The CDR3 nucleotides are TGTGCCAGCAGTTCCACAGGATCTGAAGCTTTCTTT.